The present T cell receptor (beta chain) was sequenced within a study of blood T cell repertoires in COVID-19. Study at large: Acute-phase and convalescent COVID-19 samples originated in the United States, Italy and Spain. In each case, the material was cDNA or gDNA derived from T cells, B-cell-depleted T cells, or PBMCs.

As processed by the authors: How many nucleated cells were present was estimated from reference gene primer amplification. Sequencing used immunoSEQ multiplex PCR; TCRdb keeps in-frame clones, though not all of them. That table gives V, J and clone size, and the DNA gave D and trimming. Counted here are 130,000 to 150,000 clones, around four fifths occurring once; the ten biggest clones make up roughly 4.5%. In germline, CDR1 is SGHTA, CDR2 FQGNSA. With V trimmed by 5 bases and J by 4 bases, 7 bases remained unmatched. CDR3 length: 15 amino acids. This clone was observed a few times. This chain uses TRBV7-2 with TRBJ2-3; 9 positions agree with TRBD1. The clonotype originates from a human donor in a cohort sampled during active COVID-19. Sequencing input: peripheral blood. CDR3 sequence: CASSAQGAAADTQYF. The CDR3 DNA follows: TGTGCCAGCAGCGCACAGGGGGCAGCGGCAGATACGCAGTATTTT.